Following are 20 T cell receptor beta chains from one sample sequenced in a study of blood T cell repertoires in COVID-19. Here immunoSEQ multiplex PCR was the method, and the copy in TCRdb shows in-frame clones only, minus some. This table holds a few hundred thousand clones, around nine tenths found once. Sequencing was performed on peripheral blood. Source of these receptors: a man aged 60-69 years who had recovered from COVID-19.

This chain uses TRBV6-6 with TRBJ1-5; 8 nucleotides align to TRBD1. The CDR3 runs 14 residues. Germline CDR1 is MNHNY and CDR2 is SVGAGI (reference sequence). The ends lost 6 bases at V and 6 bases at J; junction bases unmatched: 7. The CDR3 sequence is CASRDRGQSQPQHF. CDR3 coding DNA: TGTGCCAGCAGAGACAGGGGACAATCTCAGCCCCAGCATTTT.

This clone turned up a few times. This chain links TRBV7-2 with TRBJ2-3; a possible D gene is TRBD1 (7 bases). The V end was cut by 2 bases, the J end by 0 bases, with 9 bases between. From germline, CDR1 is SGHTA and CDR2 FQGNSA. CDR3 size: 15 residues. The CDR3 loop reads CASSLSGGSTDTQYF. Here the CDR3 DNA reads TGTGCCAGCAGCTTATCAGGGGGGAGCACAGATACGCAGTATTTT.

The rearrangement links TRBV11-2 to TRBJ2-7; 12 positions match TRBD2. Losses at the gene ends were 5 bases for V and 0 bases for J; bases not matched to a gene: 11. CDR1 is SGHAT, CDR2 FQNNGV, per germline. The CDR3 is made up of 18 amino acids. CDR3: CASSETPPTSGSSYEQYF. The CDR3 DNA is TGTGCCAGCAGCGAAACTCCCCCGACTAGCGGGAGCTCCTACGAGCAGTACTTC.

This rearrangement joins TRBV5-4 to TRBJ1-2, with 8 positions matching TRBD1. After removal of 4 bases from V and 1 base from J, the junction contained 3 bases not matched to a gene. The CDR3 spans 14 residues. Per germline, CDR1 SGHNT and CDR2 YYREEE (reference sequence). The CDR3 protein is CASSRDRGNYGYTF. The CDR3 region has the DNA TGTGCCAGCAGCCGCGACAGGGGTAACTATGGCTACACCTTC.

The chain employs TRBV28 and TRBJ1-5; 11 nucleotides agree with TRBD1. V lost 6 bases to trimming and J lost 7 bases; unmatched junction nucleotides: 2. Germline V gene lookup returns CDR1 MDHEN and CDR2 SYDVKM. This CDR3 has 13 amino acids. The CDR3 region has the DNA TGTGCCAGCAGCCGGGACAGGGGGCAGCCCCAGCATTTT. Amino acids: CASSRDRGQPQHF.

This clone has just a few counts. The chain links TRBV6-2 or TRBV6-3 to TRBJ1-6; the D is unclear. The CDR3 loop spans 13 amino acids. Trimming took off 4 bases at V and 9 bases at J, with 10 bases between the two ends. The germline gives CDR1 MNHEY, CDR2 SVGEGT. The CDR3 DNA sequence: TGTGCCAGCAGTTTCGCGTTTTCTTCACCCCTCCACTTT. This encodes CASSFAFSSPLHF.

J is TRBJ1-4 and V is TRBV9; D is unclear. Looked up from germline, CDR1 is SGDLS and CDR2 is YYNGEE. CDR3 length: 13 residues. V gave up 4 bases and J gave up 4 bases, with 8 bases separating them. CDR3 in DNA: TGTGCCAGCAGCACCCCGGGTAATGAAAAACTGTTTTTT. Its protein is CASSTPGNEKLFF.

This chain uses TRBV5-1 with TRBJ2-7; D is ambiguous. V lost 1 base and J 2 bases, leaving 16 bases between the germline ends. This CDR3 spans 16 amino acids. CDR1 is SGHRS and CDR2 is YFSETQ in the germline V gene. CDR3 nucleotide sequence: TGCGCCAGCAGCTTGACAGCCACAACGAAAACCTACGAGCAGTACTTC. The encoded protein is CASSLTATTKTYEQYF.

In this sample, this clone turned up once. J is TRBJ2-1 and V is TRBV29-1; 15 nucleotides match TRBD2. The CDR3 extends over 16 amino acids. CDR1 and CDR2 from the germline V gene are SQVTM and ANQGSEA. V was pared by 5 bases and J by 2 bases, with 4 bases of the junction left unmatched. The CDR3 region has the DNA TGCAGCGTTCGGACTAGCGGGAGGGACACCTACAATGAGCAGTTCTTC. This encodes CSVRTSGRDTYNEQFF.

The J gene is TRBJ1-4, the V gene TRBV20-1; D not certain. Germline V CDR1 and CDR2: DFQATT, SNEGSKA (reference sequence). The CDR3 loop spans 14 amino acids. Between the trimmed V and J ends, which lost 3 bases and 4 bases, there was a span of 12 bases. The CDR3 DNA reads TGCAGTGCTAGTAGGAGGAATTTTAATGAAAAACTGTTTTTT. Amino acids: CSASRRNFNEKLFF.

The chain recombines TRBV28 with TRBJ1-1, with 9 bases that match TRBD1. This CDR3 has 16 amino acids. CDR1 MDHEN and CDR2 SYDVKM come from the germline V gene. Losses at the gene ends were 8 bases for V and 4 bases for J; bases not matched to a gene: 14. This CDR3 is CASGQGPRRGGTEAFF. In DNA, the CDR3 is TGTGCCAGCGGACAGGGGCCCCGGCGGGGTGGCACTGAAGCTTTCTTT.

CDR3 sequence reads: CARGFSGNLGGELFF. In DNA, the CDR3 is TGTGCCCGGGGATTTAGCGGGAACCTAGGTGGGGAGCTGTTTTTT. This chain joins TRBV30 and TRBJ2-2, with 8 positions matching TRBD2. V was clipped by 8 bases and J by 8 bases; unmatched bases: 16. This CDR3 has 15 amino acids. Germline CDR1 reads GTSNPN; CDR2 reads SVGIG (reference sequence).

V usage is TRBV5-1 and J usage is TRBJ2-5, with 8 bases lining up with TRBD2. Looked up from germline, CDR1 is SGHRS and CDR2 is YFSETQ. With 0 bases clipped from V and 1 base from J, the junction kept 5 bases outside the gene matches. CDR3 length: 16 residues. CDR3 amino acids: CASSLAGSGTQETQYF. CDR3 nucleotides: TGCGCCAGCAGCTTGGCTGGTAGCGGGACCCAAGAGACCCAGTACTTC.

This clone came up a few times. The chain couples TRBV3-1 (or the pseudogene TRBV3-2) to TRBJ2-7, with a weak D call TRBD2 (6 bases). From germline, CDR1 is LGHDT and CDR2 YNNKEL (reference sequence). Trimming pared 1 base from V and 7 bases from J, leaving 14 bases between. This CDR3 spans 14 amino acids. CDR3 sequence (DNA): TGTGCCAGCAGCCAAGGTCAGGGACTCGGGGAGCAGTACTTC. Protein product: CASSQGQGLGEQYF.

The chain links TRBV7-2 to TRBJ1-2, with D maybe TRBD1 (5 bases). CDR3 length equals 13 residues. Between the trimmed V and J ends, which lost 5 bases and 10 bases, there was a span of 17 bases. Per germline, CDR1 SGHTA and CDR2 FQGNSA. The CDR3 sequence is CASSPHSKGDYTF. The CDR3 coding sequence is TGTGCCAGCAGCCCACACTCCAAAGGGGACTACACCTTC.

The rearrangement joins TRBV7-8 to TRBJ2-3; 7 nucleotides agree with TRBD2. Germline-derived CDR1 and CDR2 are SGHVS and FQNEAQ. This CDR3 is built from 17 residues. The V segment lost 1 base and the J segment 1 base; nucleotides outside the gene matches: 8. CDR3 amino acids: CASSLEERLAGTDTQYF. The DNA of the CDR3 is TGTGCCAGCAGCTTAGAGGAGCGACTAGCAGGCACAGATACGCAGTATTTT. Filled out from reference TRBV7-8 and TRBJ2-3, the complete variable domain reads GAGVSQSPRYKVAKRGQDVALRCDPISGHVSLFWYQQALGQGPEFLTYFQNEAQLDKSGLPSDRFFAERPEGSVSTLKIQRTQQEDSAVYLCASSLEERLAGTDTQYFGPGTRLTVL.

The rearrangement links TRBV18 to TRBJ1-2; the D gene is possibly TRBD1 (6 bases). Germline CDR1 is KGHSH and CDR2 is LQKENI. Trimming left V 3 bases short and J 3 bases short, with 11 bases between. The CDR3 contains 14 residues. Here the CDR3 reads CASSPQDSYYGYTF. The CDR3 DNA reads as TGTGCCAGCTCACCCCAGGACAGCTACTATGGCTACACCTTC.

A few counts support this clone. The rearrangement links TRBV18 to TRBJ2-1; 7 positions match TRBD1. Losses at the gene ends were 6 bases for V and 10 bases for J; bases not matched to a gene: 6. The CDR3 contains 12 residues. Germline V gene lookup returns CDR1 KGHSH and CDR2 LQKENI. The CDR3 bases are TGTGCCAGCTCCTACAACAGGGGAGAGCAGTTCTTC. This gives the protein CASSYNRGEQFF.

This chain connects TRBV7-9 to TRBJ2-3; TRBD2 aligns across 13 bases. Per germline, CDR1 SEHNR and CDR2 FQNEAQ (reference sequence). The CDR3 length is 15 residues. With 5 bases clipped from V and 8 bases from J, the junction kept 7 bases outside the gene matches. CDR3 protein: CASSPGLAGSGTQYF. The DNA of the CDR3 is TGTGCCAGCAGCCCGGGACTAGCGGGATCGGGTACGCAGTATTTT.

V is TRBV7-9 and J is TRBJ1-4; 9 bases match TRBD1. The CDR3 totals 16 residues. Looked up from germline, CDR1 is SEHNR and CDR2 is FQNEAQ (reference sequence). Trimming removed 1 base from V and 11 bases from J; junction bases left unmatched: 11. The CDR3 bases are TGTGCCAGCAGCTTAGAGGGCGGGACAGGGTCGAGTAAACTGTTTTTT. Its protein is CASSLEGGTGSSKLFF.